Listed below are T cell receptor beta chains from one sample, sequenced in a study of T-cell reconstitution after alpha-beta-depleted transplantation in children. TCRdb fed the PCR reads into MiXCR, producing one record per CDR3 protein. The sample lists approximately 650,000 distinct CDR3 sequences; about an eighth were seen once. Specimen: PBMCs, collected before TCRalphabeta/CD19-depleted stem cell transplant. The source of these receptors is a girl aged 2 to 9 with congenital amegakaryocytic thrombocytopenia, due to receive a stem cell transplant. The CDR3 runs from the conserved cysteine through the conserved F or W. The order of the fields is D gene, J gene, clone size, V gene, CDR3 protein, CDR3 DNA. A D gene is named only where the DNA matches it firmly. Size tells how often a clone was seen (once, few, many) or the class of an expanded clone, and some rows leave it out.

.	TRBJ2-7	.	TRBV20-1	CSARTGRGVHEQYF	TGCAGTGCTAGAACCGGGAGAGGGGTACACGAGCAGTACTTC
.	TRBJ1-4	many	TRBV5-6	CASSLAQSTNEKLFF	TGTGCCAGCAGCTTGGCCCAATCAACTAATGAAAAACTGTTTTTT
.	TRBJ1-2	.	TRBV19	CASTPGRLPLYGYTF	TGTGCCAGTACCCCAGGACGCTTGCCACTCTATGGCTACACCTTC
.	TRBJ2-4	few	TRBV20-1	CSAPGPNIRRSKNIQYF	TGCAGTGCTCCGGGACCGAACATCCGCCGTTCAAAAAACATTCAGTACTTC
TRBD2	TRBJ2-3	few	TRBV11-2	CASSSILAGGLNTQYF	TGTGCCAGCAGCTCTATACTAGCGGGAGGGCTAAATACGCAGTATTTT
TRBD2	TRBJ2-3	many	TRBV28	CASRTRLAVPLNTDTQYF	TGTGCCAGCAGGACTCGACTAGCGGTCCCATTAAACACAGATACGCAGTATTTT
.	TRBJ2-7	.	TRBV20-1	CSAREEVEYF	TGCAGTGCTAGAGAGGAGGTAGAGTACTTC
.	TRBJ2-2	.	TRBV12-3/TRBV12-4	CASSFRRGQNTGELFF	TGTGCCAGCAGTTTTAGGCGAGGACAGAACACCGGGGAGCTGTTTTTT
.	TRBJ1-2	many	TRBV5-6	CASSYGQLNYGYTF	TGTGCCAGCAGCTACGGACAGCTGAACTATGGCTACACCTTC
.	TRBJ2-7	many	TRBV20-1	CSARDLDTANYEQYF	TGCAGTGCTAGAGATCTCGACACCGCCAACTACGAGCAGTACTTC
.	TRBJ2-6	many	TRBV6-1	CASGGIIGANVLTF	TGTGCCAGCGGCGGGATCATCGGGGCCAACGTCCTGACTTTC
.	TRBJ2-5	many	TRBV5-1	CASRMRAVQETQYF	TGCGCCAGCAGGATGAGAGCGGTCCAAGAGACCCAGTACTTC
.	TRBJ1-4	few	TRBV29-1	CSVGGLGEKLFF	TGCAGCGTTGGAGGACTGGGCGAAAAACTGTTTTTT
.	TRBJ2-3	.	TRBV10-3	CAAGGNTQYF	TGTGCCGCCGGAGGGAATACGCAGTATTTT
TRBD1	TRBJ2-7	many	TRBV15	CATSSTIPGRQGLSYEQYF	TGTGCCACCAGCTCTACTATACCGGGAAGACAGGGGCTCTCCTACGAGCAGTACTTC
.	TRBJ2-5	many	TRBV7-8	CASSPVTVQRKETQYF	TGTGCCAGCAGCCCGGTAACGGTGCAGAGAAAAGAGACCCAGTACTTC
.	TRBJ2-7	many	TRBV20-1	CSASPAATYEQYF	TGCAGTGCTAGCCCGGCTGCAACCTACGAGCAGTACTTC
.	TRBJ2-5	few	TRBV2	CASSEATRSWVLGETQYF	TGTGCCAGCAGTGAAGCAACGCGTAGCTGGGTCCTTGGAGAGACCCAGTACTTC
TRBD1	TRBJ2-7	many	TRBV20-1	CSAPTGSTDEQYF	TGCAGTGCGCCGACAGGGAGTACTGACGAGCAGTACTTC
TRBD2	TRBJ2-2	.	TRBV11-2	CASRPSNKREEGELFF	TGTGCCAGCAGACCCTCAAACAAGCGGGAGGAAGGGGAGCTGTTTTTT
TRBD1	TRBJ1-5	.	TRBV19	CASSIAGGDQPQHF	TGTGCCAGTAGTATTGCAGGGGGCGATCAGCCCCAGCATTTT
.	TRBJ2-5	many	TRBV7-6	CASSSPIGGFMETQYF	TGTGCCAGCAGTTCCCCAATCGGTGGTTTTATGGAGACCCAGTACTTC
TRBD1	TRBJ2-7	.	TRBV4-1	CASSQIGTGIYEQYF	TGCGCCAGCAGCCAGATCGGGACAGGCATCTACGAGCAGTACTTC
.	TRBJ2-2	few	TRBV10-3	CAIRDGQTNTGELFF	TGTGCCATCAGGGATGGACAGACGAACACCGGGGAGCTGTTTTTT
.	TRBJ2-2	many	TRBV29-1	CSVGGTGELFF	TGCAGCGTTGGGGGCACCGGGGAGCTGTTTTTT
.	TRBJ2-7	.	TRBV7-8	CASSFNGGIEFGYF	TGTGCCAGCAGCTTCAACGGCGGGATAGAGTTCGGGTACTTC
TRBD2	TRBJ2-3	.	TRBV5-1	CASSFPSGSRPWGTDTQYF	TGCGCCAGCAGCTTCCCTAGCGGGAGTAGGCCTTGGGGCACAGATACGCAGTATTTT
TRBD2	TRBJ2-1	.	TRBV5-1	CPSSSQPGFGREYNEQFF	TGCCCCAGCAGCAGCCAGCCTGGTTTCGGGAGGGAATACAATGAGCAGTTCTTC
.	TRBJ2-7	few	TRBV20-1	CSARGDRRSSYEQYF	TGCAGTGCTAGAGGAGACAGGAGAAGCTCCTACGAGCAGTACTTC
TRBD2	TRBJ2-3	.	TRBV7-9	CASSPQREMETQYF	TGTGCCAGCAGCCCCCAGCGGGAGATGGAAACGCAGTATTTT
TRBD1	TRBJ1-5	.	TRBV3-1	CASSQGQGGSQPQHF	TGTGCCAGCAGCCAAGGACAGGGGGGAAGTCAGCCCCAGCATTTT
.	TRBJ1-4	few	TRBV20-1	CCARDALGTATPEKLFF	TGCTGTGCTAGAGATGCCCTAGGGACGGCGACGCCTGAAAAACTGTTTTTT
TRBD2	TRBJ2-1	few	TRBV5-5	CASSLERDAEQFF	TGTGCCAGCAGCTTGGAGCGGGATGCTGAGCAGTTCTTC
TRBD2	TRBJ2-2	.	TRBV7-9	CASSVAGANTGELFF	TGTGCCAGCAGCGTAGCGGGAGCGAACACCGGGGAGCTGTTTTTT
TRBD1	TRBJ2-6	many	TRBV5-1	CASSRQGWANVLTF	TGCGCCAGCTCCAGACAGGGTTGGGCCAACGTCCTGACTTTC
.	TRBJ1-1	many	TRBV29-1	CSVERQKGMGAFF	TGCAGCGTTGAGAGACAGAAAGGTATGGGAGCTTTCTTT
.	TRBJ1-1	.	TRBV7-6	CASSLSGAGTEAFF	TGTGCCAGCAGCCTCTCTGGGGCGGGCACTGAAGCTTTCTTT
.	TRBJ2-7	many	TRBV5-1	CASSFRPAGTLGEQYF	TGCGCCAGCAGCTTTCGCCCCGCCGGGACACTCGGCGAGCAGTACTTC
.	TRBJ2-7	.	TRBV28	CASSFPRRSSYEQYF	TGTGCCAGCAGTTTCCCCCGGCGCAGCTCCTACGAGCAGTACTTC
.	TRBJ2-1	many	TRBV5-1	CASRSGGSYNEQFF	TGCGCCAGCAGATCCGGAGGCTCCTACAATGAGCAGTTCTTC
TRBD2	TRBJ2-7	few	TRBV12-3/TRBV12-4	CASSPGGGISYEQYF	TGTGCCAGCAGTCCGGGGGGGGGTATCTCCTACGAGCAGTACTTC
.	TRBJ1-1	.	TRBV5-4	CASSPRGGDTEAFF	TGTGCCAGCAGCCCCCGGGGGGGGGACACTGAAGCTTTCTTT
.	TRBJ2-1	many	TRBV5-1	CASSSANRGNWGDEQFF	TGCGCCAGCAGCTCAGCAAACAGGGGAAATTGGGGGGATGAGCAGTTCTTC
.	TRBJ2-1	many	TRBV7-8	CASSPTAYNEQFF	TGTGCCAGCAGCCCCACAGCATACAATGAGCAGTTCTTC
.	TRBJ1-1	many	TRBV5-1	CASRGQGSNTEAFF	TGCGCCAGCAGAGGGCAGGGGTCCAACACTGAAGCTTTCTTT
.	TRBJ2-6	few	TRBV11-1	CASSPSVFREGAGANVLTF	TGTGCCAGCAGCCCTTCGGTTTTTCGAGAAGGCGCTGGGGCCAACGTCCTGACTTTC
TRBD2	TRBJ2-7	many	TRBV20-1	CSARGEAGGYYEQYF	TGCAGTGCTAGAGGAGAAGCGGGAGGGTACTACGAGCAGTACTTC
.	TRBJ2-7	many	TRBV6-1	CATRTVGPYEQYF	TGTGCCACCAGGACGGTAGGGCCCTACGAGCAGTACTTC
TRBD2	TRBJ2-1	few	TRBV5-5	CASSLADMLAATYNEQFF	TGTGCCAGCAGCTTGGCCGACATGCTAGCGGCGACCTACAATGAGCAGTTCTTC
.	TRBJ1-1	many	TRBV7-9	CASSGQGLNTEAFF	TGTGCCAGCAGTGGCCAGGGTTTGAACACTGAAGCTTTCTTT
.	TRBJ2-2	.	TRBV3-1	CASSHGLGATGELFF	TGTGCCAGCAGCCATGGGCTAGGGGCCACCGGGGAGCTGTTTTTT
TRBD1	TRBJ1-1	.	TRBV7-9	CASSLGTGGEGTEAFF	TGTGCCAGCAGCTTGGGGACAGGGGGCGAAGGGACTGAAGCTTTCTTT
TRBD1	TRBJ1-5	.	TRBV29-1	CSVEDSGTGPHQPQHF	TGCAGCGTTGAAGATTCTGGGACAGGCCCCCATCAGCCCCAGCATTTT
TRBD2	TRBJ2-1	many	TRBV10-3	CAIGLAGKYNEQFF	TGTGCCATCGGACTAGCGGGAAAGTACAATGAGCAGTTCTTC
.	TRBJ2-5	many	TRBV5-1	CASSLGGAETQYF	TGTGCCAGCAGTTTGGGGGGGGCTGAGACCCAGTACTTC
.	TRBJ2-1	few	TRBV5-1	CASRLGSYNEQFF	TGCGCCAGTCGGCTAGGCTCCTACAATGAGCAGTTCTTC